The rows below give T cell receptor beta chains drawn from one sample of a study of T cell repertoires in cytomegalovirus infection. For these TCRs, the target antigens are not known. TCRdb passed the reads through MiXCR, listing each CDR3 protein once. Among roughly 500,000 distinct CDR3 sequences listed, 25% to 35% were seen once. The source was cultured PBMCs, collected from culture after CMV antigen stimulation. The receptors stem from a human donor in good health (CMV status not recorded). Some clones in this sample may be carry-over from other donors' samples. Each CDR3 is given with its conserved first and last residue. The order of the fields is CDR3 protein, CDR3 DNA, D gene, V gene, clone size, CDR3 length, J gene. The D gene is left open where the match is weak. Size is omitted from some rows. Given values are once, few, many or a class for expanded clones.

CDR3aa: CASSPGLAGVDTQYF
CDR3nt: TGTGCCAGCAGCCCGGGACTAGCGGGAGTTGATACGCAGTATTTT
d_gene: TRBD2
v_gene: TRBV7-2
abundance: few
len: 15
j_gene: TRBJ2-3

CDR3aa: CSVESDLYNEQFF
CDR3nt: TGCAGCGTTGAGTCCGATTTATACAATGAGCAGTTCTTC
d_gene: .
v_gene: TRBV29-1
abundance: .
len: 13
j_gene: TRBJ2-1

CDR3aa: CSARDGTSATDTQYF
CDR3nt: TGCAGTGCTAGAGACGGGACTAGCGCCACAGATACGCAGTATTTT
d_gene: TRBD2
v_gene: TRBV20-1
abundance: .
len: 15
j_gene: TRBJ2-3

CDR3aa: CASSIERHISRELFF
CDR3nt: TGTGCCAGTAGTATAGAGCGACACATCTCCAGGGAGCTGTTTTTT
d_gene: .
v_gene: TRBV19
abundance: .
len: 15
j_gene: TRBJ2-2

CDR3aa: CASSLNQYNSPLHF
CDR3nt: TGTGCCAGCAGCTTAAACCAGTATAATTCACCCCTCCACTTT
d_gene: .
v_gene: TRBV13
abundance: .
len: 14
j_gene: TRBJ1-6

CDR3aa: CASRTVSGQGAVNEQFF
CDR3nt: TGTGCCAGCAGGACGGTATCGGGACAGGGGGCAGTCAATGAGCAGTTCTTC
d_gene: TRBD1
v_gene: TRBV6-5
abundance: .
len: 17
j_gene: TRBJ2-1

CDR3aa: CASSSQMAYEQYF
CDR3nt: TGTGCCAGCAGCAGTCAAATGGCCTACGAGCAGTACTTC
d_gene: .
v_gene: TRBV7-2
abundance: many
len: 13
j_gene: TRBJ2-7

CDR3aa: CASSLDTGWFGANVLTF
CDR3nt: TGTGCCAGCAGCTTAGATACAGGGTGGTTTGGGGCCAACGTCCTGACTTTC
d_gene: .
v_gene: TRBV7-2
abundance: many
len: 17
j_gene: TRBJ2-6

CDR3aa: CASSLVPGYEQYF
CDR3nt: TGTGCCAGCAGCTTAGTACCAGGTTACGAGCAGTACTTC
d_gene: .
v_gene: TRBV7-8
abundance: few
len: 13
j_gene: TRBJ2-7

CDR3aa: CSVEEGAGGTEAFF
CDR3nt: TGCAGCGTTGAAGAAGGGGCAGGGGGCACTGAAGCTTTCTTT
d_gene: TRBD1
v_gene: TRBV29-1
abundance: few
len: 14
j_gene: TRBJ1-1

CDR3aa: CASSPIQGAGELFF
CDR3nt: TGTGCCAGCAGTCCAATACAGGGTGCCGGGGAGCTGTTTTTT
d_gene: .
v_gene: TRBV6-2/TRBV6-3
abundance: few
len: 14
j_gene: TRBJ2-2

CDR3aa: CATSRAGYEQYF
CDR3nt: TGTGCCACCAGCAGGGCTGGCTACGAGCAGTACTTC
d_gene: .
v_gene: TRBV15
abundance: .
len: 12
j_gene: TRBJ2-7

CDR3aa: CASSLARNYGYTF
CDR3nt: TGTGCCAGCAGCTTAGCCCGAAACTATGGCTACACCTTC
d_gene: .
v_gene: TRBV7-2
abundance: .
len: 13
j_gene: TRBJ1-2

CDR3aa: CASSLGRRGGTDTQYF
CDR3nt: TGTGCCAGCAGCTTGGGACGGAGGGGAGGGACAGATACGCAGTATTTT
d_gene: TRBD2
v_gene: TRBV5-6
abundance: .
len: 16
j_gene: TRBJ2-3

CDR3aa: CASSQASPIGPGELFF
CDR3nt: TGCGCCAGCAGCCAAGCTAGCCCCATCGGCCCCGGGGAGCTGTTTTTT
d_gene: .
v_gene: TRBV4-1
abundance: few
len: 16
j_gene: TRBJ2-2

CDR3aa: CASSFYREWATEAFF
CDR3nt: TGTGCCAGCAGCTTCTACAGGGAATGGGCCACTGAAGCTTTCTTT
d_gene: .
v_gene: TRBV7-8
abundance: .
len: 15
j_gene: TRBJ1-1

CDR3aa: CASSQGTGSTDTQYF
CDR3nt: TGCGCCAGCAGCCAAGGGACGGGGAGCACAGATACGCAGTATTTT
d_gene: .
v_gene: TRBV4-1
abundance: few
len: 15
j_gene: TRBJ2-3

CDR3aa: CSADRGTEAFF
CDR3nt: TGCAGCGCGGACAGGGGAACTGAAGCTTTCTTT
d_gene: TRBD1
v_gene: TRBV29-1
abundance: .
len: 11
j_gene: TRBJ1-1

CDR3aa: CASSPLRDYYGYTF
CDR3nt: TGTGCCAGCAGTCCTCTCCGGGACTACTATGGCTACACCTTC
d_gene: .
v_gene: TRBV27
abundance: .
len: 14
j_gene: TRBJ1-2

CDR3aa: CASSSGRATETQYF
CDR3nt: TGTGCCAGTAGTAGCGGGAGGGCCACGGAGACCCAGTACTTC
d_gene: TRBD2
v_gene: TRBV19
abundance: .
len: 14
j_gene: TRBJ2-5

CDR3aa: CSARSGGGFNQPQHF
CDR3nt: TGCAGTGCTAGGTCGGGGGGCGGTTTCAATCAGCCCCAGCATTTT
d_gene: .
v_gene: TRBV20-1
abundance: .
len: 15
j_gene: TRBJ1-5

CDR3aa: CATSDELAGDIQYF
CDR3nt: TGTGCCACCAGTGACGAACTAGCGGGAGACATTCAGTACTTC
d_gene: TRBD2
v_gene: TRBV24-1
abundance: few
len: 14
j_gene: TRBJ2-4

CDR3aa: CASSERPVDRNTEAFF
CDR3nt: TGTGCCAGCAGTGAGAGACCAGTAGACAGGAACACTGAAGCTTTCTTT
d_gene: .
v_gene: TRBV6-1
abundance: many
len: 16
j_gene: TRBJ1-1

CDR3aa: CATSRDPQRTQYF
CDR3nt: TGTGCCACCAGCAGAGACCCTCAAAGGACCCAGTACTTC
d_gene: .
v_gene: TRBV15
abundance: .
len: 13
j_gene: TRBJ2-5

CDR3aa: CASSPGLAGRNEQFF
CDR3nt: TGTGCCAGTAGTCCCGGACTAGCGGGAAGGAATGAGCAGTTCTTC
d_gene: TRBD2
v_gene: TRBV19
abundance: few
len: 15
j_gene: TRBJ2-1

CDR3aa: CASSLPTGGFNSPLHF
CDR3nt: TGTGCCAGCAGCTTACCCACGGGGGGCTTTAATTCACCCCTCCACTTT
d_gene: .
v_gene: TRBV11-2
abundance: .
len: 16
j_gene: TRBJ1-6

CDR3aa: CASSSGPWREGQDTQYF
CDR3nt: TGTGCCAGCAGCTCTGGACCGTGGCGGGAGGGCCAAGATACGCAGTATTTT
d_gene: TRBD2
v_gene: TRBV5-4
abundance: .
len: 17
j_gene: TRBJ2-3

CDR3aa: CASSPGAGWETQYF
CDR3nt: TGTGCCAGCAGCCCCGGAGCGGGGTGGGAGACCCAGTACTTC
d_gene: TRBD2
v_gene: TRBV7-2
abundance: many
len: 14
j_gene: TRBJ2-5

CDR3aa: CASSAGRYTGELFF
CDR3nt: TGTGCCAGCAGCGCCGGAAGGTACACCGGGGAGCTGTTTTTT
d_gene: .
v_gene: TRBV6-5
abundance: .
len: 14
j_gene: TRBJ2-2

CDR3aa: CASSLATGRDHGYTF
CDR3nt: TGTGCCAGCAGCTTAGCGACAGGGAGGGATCATGGCTACACCTTC
d_gene: TRBD1
v_gene: TRBV7-2
abundance: many
len: 15
j_gene: TRBJ1-2

CDR3aa: CATLQSGENSPLHF
CDR3nt: TGTGCCACGCTCCAATCAGGGGAGAATTCACCCCTCCACTTT
d_gene: .
v_gene: TRBV10-3
abundance: .
len: 14
j_gene: TRBJ1-6

CDR3aa: CASRPRGNGNQPQHF
CDR3nt: TGTGCCAGCAGACCAAGGGGTAACGGCAATCAGCCCCAGCATTTT
d_gene: .
v_gene: TRBV12-3/TRBV12-4
abundance: .
len: 15
j_gene: TRBJ1-5

CDR3aa: CASSQARTSNEQFF
CDR3nt: TGCGCCAGCAGCCAGGCAAGGACTAGTAATGAGCAGTTCTTC
d_gene: TRBD2
v_gene: TRBV4-1
abundance: few
len: 14
j_gene: TRBJ2-1

CDR3aa: CASSPVTGTGSSGANVLTF
CDR3nt: TGTGCCAGCAGTCCAGTAACCGGGACAGGTTCCTCTGGGGCCAACGTCCTGACTTTC
d_gene: TRBD1
v_gene: TRBV28
abundance: few
len: 19
j_gene: TRBJ2-6

CDR3aa: CSARVRTSGRVRTDTQYF
CDR3nt: TGCAGTGCTAGAGTCCGGACTAGCGGGAGGGTCCGCACAGATACGCAGTATTTT
d_gene: TRBD2
v_gene: TRBV20-1
abundance: .
len: 18
j_gene: TRBJ2-3

CDR3aa: CASSLDRGYEQYF
CDR3nt: TGTGCCAGCAGCTTAGATCGGGGCTACGAGCAGTACTTC
d_gene: .
v_gene: TRBV7-2
abundance: many
len: 13
j_gene: TRBJ2-7

CDR3aa: CASSPGRENTIYF
CDR3nt: TGTGCCAGCAGCCCGGGACGAGAAAACACCATATATTTT
d_gene: .
v_gene: TRBV7-8
abundance: .
len: 13
j_gene: TRBJ1-3

CDR3aa: CASSLGESETQYF
CDR3nt: TGTGCCAGCAGCTTGGGGGAATCGGAGACCCAGTACTTC
d_gene: .
v_gene: TRBV5-6
abundance: .
len: 13
j_gene: TRBJ2-5

CDR3aa: CASSLRTSGRAVEQYF
CDR3nt: TGTGCCAGCAGCTTAAGGACTAGCGGGAGGGCCGTCGAGCAGTACTTC
d_gene: TRBD2
v_gene: TRBV7-2
abundance: many
len: 16
j_gene: TRBJ2-7

CDR3aa: CASKTGWNEKLFF
CDR3nt: TGTGCCAGCAAAACAGGGTGGAATGAAAAACTGTTTTTT
d_gene: .
v_gene: TRBV12-3/TRBV12-4
abundance: .
len: 13
j_gene: TRBJ1-4

CDR3aa: CASTTPTRGLAHNEQFF
CDR3nt: TGTGCCAGCACAACACCCACCCGGGGCCTAGCCCACAATGAGCAGTTCTTC
d_gene: .
v_gene: TRBV27
abundance: .
len: 17
j_gene: TRBJ2-1